This TCR beta chain appears in the sequencing data of a study of response to subunit inactivated influenza vaccine. General study points: Few additional T cells are recruited per seasonal influenza vaccination, authors suggested.

CDR1 SNHLY and CDR2 FYNNEI come from the germline V gene. V lost 10 bases to trimming and J lost 11 bases; unmatched junction nucleotides: 20. The CDR3 length is 15 residues. A note on this clonotype: Its antigen is as yet unknown.

TCRdb passed the RT-PCR reads through MiXCR, listing each CDR3 protein once. The sample has 600,000 to 850,000 distinct CDR3 sequences, 13% to 15% seen once; the top ten hold approximately 7.6%. Sequenced here: PBMCs from blood, sampled around 14 days before vaccination. This chain joins TRBV2 and TRBJ2-7; 10 bases line up with TRBD2. This receptor was taken from a man in his fifties who received an inactivated influenza vaccine. The CDR3 nucleotides read TGTGCCACCCAAGGACTAGCGGTACGCGGGTCTCTGAAGTACTTC. Residues: CATQGLAVRGSLKYF. Full variable domain (missing parts from reference TRBV2 and TRBJ2-7): EPEVTQTPSHQVTQMGQEVILRCVPISNHLYFYWYRQILGQKVEFLVSFYNNEISEKSEIFDDQFSVERPDGSNFTLKIRSTKLEDSAMYFCATQGLAVRGSLKYFGPGTRLTVT.